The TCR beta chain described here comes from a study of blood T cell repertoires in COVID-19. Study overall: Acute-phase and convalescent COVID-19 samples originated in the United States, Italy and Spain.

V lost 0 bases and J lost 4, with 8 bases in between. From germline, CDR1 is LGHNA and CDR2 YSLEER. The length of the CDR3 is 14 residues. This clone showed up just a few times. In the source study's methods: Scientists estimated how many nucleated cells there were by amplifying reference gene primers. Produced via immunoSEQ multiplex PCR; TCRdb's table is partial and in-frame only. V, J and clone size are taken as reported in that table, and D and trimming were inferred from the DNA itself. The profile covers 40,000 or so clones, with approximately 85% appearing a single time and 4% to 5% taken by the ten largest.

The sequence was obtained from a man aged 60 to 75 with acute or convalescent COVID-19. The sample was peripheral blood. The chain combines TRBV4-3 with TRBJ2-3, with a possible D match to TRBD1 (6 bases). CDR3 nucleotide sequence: TGCGCCAGCAGCCAAGATGAGGGGGCAGATACGCAGTATTTT. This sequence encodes CASSQDEGADTQYF.